The clone carrying this TCR beta chain turned up a few times. TCRdb's table, derived via immunoSEQ multiplex PCR, lists solely in-frame clones and lacks some. The repertoire holds about 63,000 clones, with approximately 57% as singletons. Germline V lookup: CDR1 SGHRS, CDR2 YFSETQ. This CDR3 comprises 15 residues. After removal of 4 bases from V and 8 bases from J, the junction contained 9 bases not matched to a gene. The sample originates from a study of cytotoxic CD8 clonotypes in ibrutinib-treated CLL. The chain has TRBV5-1 and TRBJ2-1, with TRBD2 identical over 10 bases. The source of this sequence is a human donor with chronic lymphocytic leukemia. Material: PBMCs, obtained after 12 months of ibrutinib treatment. The DNA of the CDR3 is TGCGCCAGCAGCCCGAGCGGGGGGGCCTTTGATGAGCAGTTCTTC. This encodes CASSPSGGAFDEQFF.